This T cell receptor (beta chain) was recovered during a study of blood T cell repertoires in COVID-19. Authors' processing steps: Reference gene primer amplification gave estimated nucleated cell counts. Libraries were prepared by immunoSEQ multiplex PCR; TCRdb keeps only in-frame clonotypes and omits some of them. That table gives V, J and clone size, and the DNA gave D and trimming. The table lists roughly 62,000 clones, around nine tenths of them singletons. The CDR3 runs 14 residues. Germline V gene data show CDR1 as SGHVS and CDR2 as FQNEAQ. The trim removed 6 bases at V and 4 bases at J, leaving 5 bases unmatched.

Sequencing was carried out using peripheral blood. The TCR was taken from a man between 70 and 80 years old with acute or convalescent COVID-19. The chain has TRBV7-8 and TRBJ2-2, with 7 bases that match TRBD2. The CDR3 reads CASRGSGFTGELFF. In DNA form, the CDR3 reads TGTGCCAGCAGAGGTAGCGGGTTCACCGGGGAGCTGTTTTTT.